The 2 T cell receptor beta chains in this list originate from one sample, sequenced in a study of control samples from healthy donors and cancer patients. This table comes from immunoSEQ multiplex PCR, and its TCRdb copy is limited to in-frame clones, with some not included. The data show 150,000 to 200,000 clones, 96% seen once. The sequenced sample was blood. Receptor source: a woman under 40 in good health.

A single count supports this clone. The V gene is TRBV3-1 (or the pseudogene TRBV3-2), the J gene TRBJ2-3; D is uncertain. V was pared by 0 bases and J by 0 bases, with 10 bases between. CDR1 and CDR2 from the germline V gene are LGHDT and YNNKEL (reference sequence). The CDR3 contains 16 residues. CDR3 region: CASSQDSAGSTDTQYF. DNA of the CDR3: TGTGCCAGCAGCCAAGATTCGGCCGGGAGCACAGATACGCAGTATTTT.

Of note for this clone: Other DNA sequences within the sample encode an identical CDR3. The chain is built from TRBV20-1 and TRBJ1-5, with D possibly TRBD1 on 5 matching bases. This CDR3 contains 12 residues. Deletions cut 3 bases from V and 4 bases from J, with 7 bases between. CDR1 DFQATT and CDR2 SNEGSKA come from the germline V gene (reference sequence). This CDR3 is CSASWGNQPQHF. DNA for the CDR3: TGCAGTGCTAGTTGGGGGAATCAGCCCCAGCATTTT.